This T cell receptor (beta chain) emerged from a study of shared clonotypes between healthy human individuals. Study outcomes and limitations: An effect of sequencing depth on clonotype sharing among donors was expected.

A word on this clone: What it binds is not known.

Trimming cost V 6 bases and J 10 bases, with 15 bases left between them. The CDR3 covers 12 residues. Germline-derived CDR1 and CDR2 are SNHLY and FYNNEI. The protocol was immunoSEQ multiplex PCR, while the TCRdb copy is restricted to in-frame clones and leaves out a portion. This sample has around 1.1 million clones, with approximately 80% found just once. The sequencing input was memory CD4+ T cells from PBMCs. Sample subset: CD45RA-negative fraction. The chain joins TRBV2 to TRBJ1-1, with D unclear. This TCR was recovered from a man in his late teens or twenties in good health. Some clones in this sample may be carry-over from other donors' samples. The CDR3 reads CASSADTSGAFF. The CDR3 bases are TGTGCCAGCAGCGCCGACACCTCCGGAGCTTTCTTT.